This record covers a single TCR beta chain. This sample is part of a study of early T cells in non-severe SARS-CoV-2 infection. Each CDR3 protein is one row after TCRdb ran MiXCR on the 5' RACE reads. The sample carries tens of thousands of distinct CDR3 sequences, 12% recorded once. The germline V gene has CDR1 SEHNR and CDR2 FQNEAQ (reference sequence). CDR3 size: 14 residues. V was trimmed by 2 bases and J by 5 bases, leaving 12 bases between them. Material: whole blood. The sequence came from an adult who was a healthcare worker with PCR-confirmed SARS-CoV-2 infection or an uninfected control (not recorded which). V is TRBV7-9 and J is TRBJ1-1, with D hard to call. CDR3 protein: CASSLSGVGTEAFF. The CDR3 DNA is TGTGCCAGCAGCTTAAGCGGGGTGGGGACTGAAGCTTTCTTT.